Each of the 30 T cell receptor beta chains below was sequenced from the same sample in a study of T cell responses to AZD1222 COVID-19 vaccine. The method was immunoSEQ multiplex PCR; TCRdb's version includes in-frame clones alone and lacks a portion of them. The sample shows around 170,000 clones, under 95% of them seen only once. The sequenced sample was peripheral blood, obtained on day 0 of AZD1222 vaccination. The receptors come from an adult in good health.

The genes are TRBV27 and TRBJ2-7, with D perhaps TRBD2 (6 bases). This CDR3 spans 14 amino acids. Germline CDR1 and CDR2: MNHEY and SMNVEV (reference sequence). V lost 7 bases to trimming and J lost 2 bases, with 15 bases between them. CDR3: CASKRYGSPYEQYF. The CDR3 DNA reads as TGTGCCAGCAAACGGTACGGGAGCCCCTACGAGCAGTACTTC.

The chain carries TRBV24-1 and TRBJ1-5; weak D call: TRBD1 (5 bases). Germline CDR1 KGHDR, CDR2 SFDVKD. V was cut by 4 bases and J by 2 bases, with 14 bases left in between. CDR3 length: 16 amino acids. The CDR3 region has the DNA TGTGCCACCAGTGACCCCGCGGGGACGGGCAATCAGCCCCAGCATTTT. This encodes CATSDPAGTGNQPQHF.

This clone was found once. The chain has TRBV11-1 and TRBJ2-1, with D uncertain. Germline V lookup: CDR1 SGHAT, CDR2 FQDESV (reference sequence). V shed 5 bases and J shed 4 bases, with 9 bases lying between them. CDR3 length equals 13 residues. As DNA, the CDR3 is TGTGCCAGCAGCGTCAGACGGTACAATGAGCAGTTCTTC. It codes for CASSVRRYNEQFF.

The CDR3 DNA follows: TGTGCCAGCAGCTTAGCCACCCCGAGCACAGATACGCAGTATTTT. Amino acids: CASSLATPSTDTQYF. J is TRBJ2-3 and V is TRBV7-8; the D is unclear. Germline assignment: CDR1 SGHVS and CDR2 FQNEAQ. This CDR3 has 15 amino acids. The V end lost 0 bases, the J end lost 0 bases, and 7 bases lay between the germline ends.

The chain has TRBV19 and TRBJ1-1; no firm D call. The CDR3 contains 12 residues. The germline CDR1 and CDR2 sequences are LNHDA and SQIVND (reference sequence). V was pared by 5 bases and J by 1 base, with 5 bases between. CDR3 sequence: CASSRGNTEAFF. The CDR3 DNA sequence: TGTGCCAGTAGTCGGGGGAACACTGAAGCTTTCTTT. Drawing the rest from reference TRBV19 and TRBJ1-1, the complete variable domain is DGGITQSPKYLFRKEGQNVTLSCEQNLNHDAMYWYRQDPGQGLRLIYYSQIVNDFQKGDIAEGYSVSREKKESFPLTVTSAQKNPTAFYLCASSRGNTEAFFGQGTRLTVV.

The chain has TRBV29-1 and TRBJ2-1, with D perhaps matching TRBD2 (6 bases). V was pared by 5 bases and J by 4 bases, with 15 bases between. The CDR3 covers 14 residues. CDR1 is SQVTM, CDR2 ANQGSEA, per germline. The CDR3 reads CSVPVAAHYNEQFF. CDR3 sequence (DNA): TGCAGCGTTCCTGTAGCGGCCCATTACAATGAGCAGTTCTTC.

The rearrangement uses TRBV7-2 and TRBJ1-1; 7 nucleotides agree with TRBD1. Germline values: CDR1 SGHTA, CDR2 FQGNSA. J gave up 0 bases and V 3 bases, and 7 bases lay outside the gene matches. The CDR3 has 16 amino acids. The chain's CDR3 is CASSLTYRGMNTEAFF. In DNA, the CDR3 is TGTGCCAGCAGCTTGACTTACAGGGGAATGAACACTGAAGCTTTCTTT.

The chain links TRBV7-2 to TRBJ1-5, with no clear D. The CDR3 spans 14 residues. V was trimmed by 2 bases and J by 4 bases, leaving 9 bases between them. Germline CDR1 and CDR2: SGHTA and FQGNSA. The CDR3: CASSLTGSNQPQHF. CDR3 sequence (DNA): TGTGCCAGCAGCTTAACGGGGTCAAATCAGCCCCAGCATTTT.

J is TRBJ2-1 and V is TRBV28, with TRBD1 matching 9 bases. Per the germline V gene, CDR1 is MDHEN and CDR2 is SYDVKM. CDR3 length: 20 residues. Trimming cost V 6 bases and J 0 bases; bases outside gene matches: 18. CDR3 region: CASSPLKWTGVLSSYNEQFF. The CDR3 bases are TGTGCCAGCAGCCCCCTAAAATGGACAGGGGTTTTAAGCTCCTACAATGAGCAGTTCTTC.

This sequence joins TRBV7-8 and TRBJ1-1; no clear D. V lost 2 bases, J lost 4 bases, and 8 bases lay in between. Per the germline V gene, CDR1 is SGHVS and CDR2 is FQNEAQ. This CDR3 is 13 amino acids long. This CDR3 is CASSLRTLTEAFF. In nucleotides, the CDR3 is TGTGCCAGCAGCTTACGGACGCTCACTGAAGCTTTCTTT.

This clone has just one count. The chain has TRBV3-1 (or the pseudogene TRBV3-2) and TRBJ1-3; D ambiguous. Germline CDR1 reads LGHDT; CDR2 reads YNNKEL (reference sequence). V lost 6 bases, J lost 7 bases, and 13 bases lay in between. The CDR3 spans 13 residues. The CDR3 protein is CASRQDYMNTIYF. The CDR3 bases are TGTGCCAGCAGGCAGGATTACATGAACACCATATATTTT.

V and J are TRBV28 and TRBJ1-1; D may be TRBD1 (5 bases). V dropped 5 bases and J dropped 12 bases, with 19 bases sitting between them. The CDR3 has 13 residues. Germline assignment: CDR1 MDHEN and CDR2 SYDVKM. CDR3 residues: CASSPGAGLNTFF. In DNA, the CDR3 is TGTGCCAGCAGTCCCGGGGCAGGGCTGAACACTTTCTTT.

The chain employs TRBV4-2 and TRBJ2-3, with D perhaps TRBD2 (5 bases). The V end was cut by 2 bases, the J end by 2 bases, with 11 bases between. CDR1 and CDR2 (germline): LGHNA, YNFKEQ. CDR3 length: 15 residues. The CDR3: CASSQRERYTDTQYF. Written as DNA, the CDR3 is TGTGCCAGCAGCCAAAGGGAGCGGTACACAGATACGCAGTATTTT.

The chain recombines TRBV7-9 with TRBJ1-2; 9 bases are a match to TRBD1. The V segment lost 5 bases and the J segment 8 bases; nucleotides outside the gene matches: 9. CDR1 is SEHNR, CDR2 FQNEAQ, per germline (reference sequence). The CDR3 totals 14 residues. DNA of the CDR3: TGTGCCAGCAGCCCAACGGACAGGGGCAGAGGCTACACCTTC. Amino acid sequence: CASSPTDRGRGYTF. Variable domain in full (rest from reference TRBV7-9 and TRBJ1-2): DTGVSQNPRHKITKRGQNVTFRCDPISEHNRLYWYRQTLGQGPEFLTYFQNEAQLEKSRLLSDRFSAERPKGSFSTLEIQRTEQGDSAMYLCASSPTDRGRGYTFGSGTRLTVV.

This clone occurred once. The gene calls are TRBV28 and TRBJ2-7; TRBD1 or TRBD2 may be the D gene (5 bases each). Trimming stripped 4 bases from V and 2 bases from J, with 18 bases between. The CDR3 spans 16 residues. CDR1 and CDR2 (germline): MDHEN, SYDVKM. The CDR3 sequence: CASSSPGAGAAYEQYF. CDR3 sequence (DNA): TGTGCCAGCAGTTCCCCCGGGGCAGGCGCCGCCTACGAGCAGTACTTC.

The chain employs TRBV4-1 and TRBJ1-6, with 10 nucleotides matching TRBD1. The J segment lost 5 bases and the V segment lost 3 bases, leaving 4 bases of the junction unmatched. The CDR3 contains 16 residues. Looked up from germline, CDR1 is MGHRA and CDR2 is YSYEKL. This chain's CDR3 is CASSHPDRGDNSPLHF. The DNA of the CDR3 is TGCGCCAGCAGCCACCCGGACAGGGGGGATAATTCACCCCTCCACTTT.

V gene TRBV7-3 combines with J gene TRBJ2-7, with TRBD2 identical over 10 bases. This CDR3 contains 14 residues. Germline-derived CDR1 and CDR2 are SGHTA and FQGTGA. With 5 bases clipped from V and 6 bases from J, the junction kept 7 bases outside the gene matches. The CDR3 DNA is TGTGCCAGCAGCCCTAGCGGGAGTCCCGGCGAGCAGTACTTC. It translates to CASSPSGSPGEQYF.

The chain links TRBV2 to TRBJ2-3; perhaps TRBD2 as D (6 bases). Germline V CDR1 and CDR2: SNHLY, FYNNEI. V was trimmed by 3 bases and J by 2 bases, leaving 9 bases between them. CDR3 length: 14 amino acids. CDR3 sequence reads: CASSDSGVTDTQYF. In nucleotides, the CDR3 is TGTGCCAGCAGTGATTCGGGAGTCACAGATACGCAGTATTTT.

The rearrangement uses TRBV18 and TRBJ1-1; the match to TRBD1 covers 10 bases. CDR3 length equals 17 residues. Losses at the gene ends were 3 bases for V and 4 bases for J; bases not matched to a gene: 11. Germline-derived CDR1 and CDR2 are KGHSH and LQKENI. The CDR3 DNA reads as TGTGCCAGCTCACCCTTAGGCCTTTGGACAGGGGGCACTGAAGCTTTCTTT. This translates into CASSPLGLWTGGTEAFF.

On this clone: Other DNA variants within this sample encode the same CDR3. CDR3 sequence reads: CASRTDYSNQPQHF. The CDR3 coding sequence is TGTGCCAGCAGGACGGATTATAGCAATCAGCCCCAGCATTTT. The rearrangement uses TRBV2 and TRBJ1-5; D ambiguous. The CDR3 has 14 residues. The ends were cut back, 6 bases at V and 0 bases at J, with 9 bases in the middle. CDR1 is SNHLY, CDR2 FYNNEI, per germline.

The chain recombines TRBV6-6 with TRBJ1-5; D is uncertain. The V gene lost 7 bases and the J gene lost 6 bases, with 13 bases spanning the gap. This CDR3 contains 13 residues. The germline V gene has CDR1 MNHNY and CDR2 SVGAGI (reference sequence). CDR3 loop: CASTNSVPQPQHF. The DNA of the CDR3 is TGTGCCAGCACCAATTCGGTCCCTCAGCCCCAGCATTTT.

This clone was recorded once. This sequence joins TRBV5-4 and TRBJ2-7; 8 nucleotides align to TRBD2. Trimming took 4 bases from V and 7 from J; bases not matched to a gene: 16. Germline CDR1 and CDR2: SGHNT and YYREEE (reference sequence). The CDR3 extends over 16 amino acids. The CDR3 sequence: CASSPRTPAGAGEQYF. CDR3 in DNA: TGTGCCAGCAGCCCTCGCACCCCAGCGGGAGCGGGTGAGCAGTACTTC.

This rearrangement joins TRBV15 to TRBJ1-2, with D hard to call. V lost 0 bases and J 0 bases, leaving 8 bases between the germline ends. CDR3 size: 15 residues. The germline CDR1 and CDR2 sequences are LNHNV and YYDKDF (reference sequence). For the CDR3, the DNA is TGTGCCACCAGCAGAGAGTGGCTATCTAACTATGGCTACACCTTC. It translates to CATSREWLSNYGYTF.

This sequence joins TRBV6-5 and TRBJ2-7, with D possibly matching TRBD1 (6 bases). The CDR3 covers 13 residues. Germline CDR1 is MNHEY and CDR2 is SVGAGI. V was shortened by 6 bases and J by 6 bases, with 15 bases between the two germline ends. In DNA, the CDR3 is TGTGCCAGCAGCCTAACAGGGTCCGGCGAGCAGTACTTC. It codes for CASSLTGSGEQYF.

V gene TRBV4-3 combines with J gene TRBJ1-5, with no clear D. Per germline, CDR1 LGHNA and CDR2 YSLEER. Deletions cut 4 bases from V and 3 bases from J, with 13 bases between. The CDR3 runs 15 residues. The CDR3 sequence: CASSLDVYTNQPQHF. The CDR3 DNA sequence: TGCGCCAGCAGCCTAGACGTCTACACCAATCAGCCCCAGCATTTT.

V is TRBV28 and J is TRBJ2-1; the match to TRBD2 covers 8 bases. J was trimmed by 4 bases and V by 5 bases; bases with no gene match: 7. CDR1 is MDHEN and CDR2 is SYDVKM in the germline V gene. The CDR3 extends over 15 amino acids. DNA of the CDR3: TGTGCCAGCAGTCCAGCGGGAGTGGGGTACAATGAGCAGTTCTTC. Its translation: CASSPAGVGYNEQFF.

This clone was picked up one time. The V and J genes are TRBV30 and TRBJ2-6, with 8 bases matching TRBD1. This CDR3 spans 15 amino acids. J gave up 6 bases and V 3 bases, and 7 bases lay outside the gene matches. Germline V lookup: CDR1 GTSNPN, CDR2 SVGIG (reference sequence). The CDR3 loop is CAWREGQGQANVLTF. The CDR3 region has the DNA TGTGCCTGGAGGGAAGGACAGGGCCAGGCCAACGTCCTGACTTTC.

This chain uses TRBV30 with TRBJ2-7; D unclear. This CDR3 is 11 amino acids long. Germline values: CDR1 GTSNPN, CDR2 SVGIG (reference sequence). V lost 3 bases and J lost 3, with 6 bases in between. This CDR3 is CAWRQDYEQYF. The CDR3 DNA is TGTGCCTGGAGGCAGGACTACGAGCAGTACTTC.

In this sample, this clone turned up a few times. The gene calls are TRBV7-9 and TRBJ1-2; D is undetermined. CDR3 length: 15 amino acids. V was pared by 1 base and J by 6 bases, with 15 bases between. Germline CDR1 is SEHNR and CDR2 is FQNEAQ (reference sequence). The CDR3 sequence is CASSLDAGTENGYTF. CDR3 DNA: TGTGCCAGCAGCTTAGACGCAGGAACGGAGAATGGCTACACCTTC.

The sample holds one count of this clone. The rearrangement joins TRBV6-6 to TRBJ2-7, with TRBD2 matching 15 bases. V lost 6 bases and J lost 2; bases outside the gene matches: 2. Germline V gives CDR1 MNHNY, CDR2 SVGAGI (reference sequence). This CDR3 has 15 amino acids. CDR3 sequence reads: CASSWTSGRAYEQYF. The CDR3, as DNA: TGTGCCAGCAGCTGGACTAGCGGGAGGGCCTACGAGCAGTACTTC.